The 27 T cell receptor beta chains below come from one sample, sequenced in a study of control samples from healthy donors and cancer patients. TCRdb's copy holds only in-frame clones and misses some; the assay was immunoSEQ multiplex PCR. The table has approximately 150,000 clones, approximately 90% seen once; the top ten hold approximately 0.7%. Input material: blood. The source is a woman aged 30 to 39 in good health.

The chain recombines TRBV2 with TRBJ2-7; 9 bases are shared with TRBD1. This CDR3 has 15 residues. Germline CDR1 reads SNHLY; CDR2 reads FYNNEI. The ends lost 5 bases at V and 2 bases at J; junction bases unmatched: 7. The CDR3 sequence: CASSKTGQGTYEQYF. The CDR3 DNA sequence: TGTGCCAGCAGTAAAACGGGACAGGGAACCTACGAGCAGTACTTC.

The CDR3 bases are TGTGCCAGCAGCCTTAGCAACAATTCACCCCTCCACTTT. Protein product: CASSLSNNSPLHF. This sequence joins TRBV14 and TRBJ1-6; D uncertain. Trimming stripped 4 bases from V and 7 bases from J, with 8 bases between. The germline V gene has CDR1 SGHDN and CDR2 FVKESK. The CDR3 spans 13 residues.

V is TRBV9 and J is TRBJ2-2, with 7 nucleotides matching TRBD2. Germline CDR1 and CDR2: SGDLS and YYNGEE. V gave up 4 bases and J gave up 8 bases; unmatched junction bases: 14. The length of the CDR3 is 16 residues. CDR3 DNA sequence: TGTGCCAGCAGCTCTCCCGGGGGAGGGCTGGTGGGGGAGCTGTTTTTT. Translation gives CASSSPGGGLVGELFF. The entire variable domain, with the rest obtained from reference TRBV9 and TRBJ2-2, is as follows: DSGVTQTPKHLITATGQRVTLRCSPRSGDLSVYWYQQSLDQGLQFLIQYYNGEERAKGNILERFSAQQFPDLHSELNLSSLELGDSALYFCASSSPGGGLVGELFFGEGSRLTVL.

The chain carries TRBV30 and TRBJ1-2; D is unresolved. CDR3 size: 12 residues. Germline lookup yields CDR1 GTSNPN and CDR2 SVGIG (reference sequence). Trimming took 0 bases from V and 7 from J, leaving 9 bases between them. Written as DNA, the CDR3 is TGTGCCTGGAGTGTAGATTTTGGTGGCTACACCTTC. Translation: CAWSVDFGGYTF.

V usage is TRBV3-1 (or the pseudogene TRBV3-2) and J usage is TRBJ1-6, with TRBD1 matching 7 bases. The CDR3 length is 14 residues. Germline CDR1 is LGHDT and CDR2 is YNNKEL (reference sequence). V lost 6 bases, J lost 10 bases, and 9 bases stayed unmatched. CDR3 sequence: CASSDDRVRSPLHF. The CDR3 DNA follows: TGTGCCAGCAGTGACGACAGGGTACGATCACCCCTCCACTTT.

This clone came up a few times. The chain combines TRBV5-1 with TRBJ2-2; D may match TRBD1 or TRBD2 (5 bases each). Germline V gene data show CDR1 as SGHRS and CDR2 as YFSETQ. The V gene lost 5 bases and the J gene lost 0 bases, with 8 bases spanning the gap. This CDR3 has 14 amino acids. This CDR3 is CASRWDPNTGELFF. CDR3 coding DNA: TGCGCCAGCAGATGGGACCCGAACACCGGGGAGCTGTTTTTT.

The CDR3 DNA reads as TGTGCCAGCAGCTTCCTCGGGACACAGCAGTTCTTC. Translating it yields CASSFLGTQQFF. The rearrangement uses TRBV7-3 and TRBJ2-1; TRBD1 is a possible D gene (6 bases). Germline-derived CDR1 and CDR2 are SGHTA and FQGTGA. Trimming took 3 bases from V and 11 from J, leaving 11 bases between them. The CDR3 loop spans 12 amino acids.

The table lists this clone with a count of one. This chain links TRBV4-1 with TRBJ1-5; D is uncertain. V gave up 1 base and J gave up 0 bases, with 7 bases separating them. The length of the CDR3 is 15 residues. The germline CDR1 and CDR2 sequences are MGHRA and YSYEKL. CDR3 bases: TGCGCCAGCAGCCAAGCAGAGTATAGCAATCAGCCCCAGCATTTT. Translation gives CASSQAEYSNQPQHF.

The V gene is TRBV9, the J gene TRBJ2-7; TRBD2 is a possible D gene (6 bases). V was cut by 0 bases and J by 9 bases, with 10 bases left in between. This CDR3 has 12 amino acids. Germline loops: CDR1 SGDLS, CDR2 YYNGEE. CDR3 sequence (DNA): TGTGCCAGCAGCGTAGAGGGAGGTAGGCAGTACTTC. This translates into CASSVEGGRQYF.

This clone came up once. The chain links TRBV4-1 to TRBJ1-6; the match to TRBD1 covers 7 bases. V trimming: 0 bases; J trimming: 0 bases; junction bases outside the gene matches: 5. The CDR3 contains 18 residues. Germline CDR1 reads MGHRA; CDR2 reads YSYEKL. CDR3 nucleotides: TGCGCCAGCAGCCAAGATGAAGGGGGCAGCTCCTATAATTCACCCCTCCACTTT. Translation gives CASSQDEGGSSYNSPLHF.

This sequence joins TRBV2 and TRBJ1-1, with a weak D call TRBD1 (6 bases). There are 15 residues in the CDR3. The germline V gene encodes CDR1 SNHLY and CDR2 FYNNEI. V lost 4 bases and J 0 bases, leaving 12 bases between the germline ends. The CDR3 loop is CASSGQGLLNTEAFF. CDR3 coding DNA: TGTGCCAGCAGTGGGCAGGGGCTATTGAACACTGAAGCTTTCTTT. The entire variable domain, with the rest obtained from reference TRBV2 and TRBJ1-1, is as follows: EPEVTQTPSHQVTQMGQEVILRCVPISNHLYFYWYRQILGQKVEFLVSFYNNEISEKSEIFDDQFSVERPDGSNFTLKIRSTKLEDSAMYFCASSGQGLLNTEAFFGQGTRLTVV.

The chain joins TRBV18 to TRBJ2-1; no definite D call. Germline loops: CDR1 KGHSH, CDR2 LQKENI. The CDR3 is made up of 14 amino acids. Trimming removed 9 bases from V and 0 bases from J, with 12 bases in between. The DNA of the CDR3 is TGTGCCAGTATAGACGTTAGCTCCTACAATGAGCAGTTCTTC. Its protein is CASIDVSSYNEQFF.

The V call is TRBV28, the J call TRBJ1-2; D is perhaps TRBD1 (6 bases). The CDR3 extends over 16 amino acids. CDR1 is MDHEN, CDR2 SYDVKM, per germline. Trimming shortened V by 3 bases and J by 0 bases, and 14 bases separated the two germline ends. The CDR3 nucleotides are TGTGCCAGCAGTTTGTATACAGGGAGCACTAACTATGGCTACACCTTC. Translated: CASSLYTGSTNYGYTF.

V gene TRBV28 combines with J gene TRBJ1-2; D remains unclear. The CDR3 length is 13 residues. Germline loops: CDR1 MDHEN, CDR2 SYDVKM. V was shortened by 6 bases and J by 4 bases, with 12 bases between the two germline ends. CDR3 region: CASSLTRVYGYTF. In nucleotides, the CDR3 is TGTGCCAGCAGCCTCACGAGGGTCTATGGCTACACCTTC.

The sample holds one count of this clone. The V and J genes are TRBV7-9 and TRBJ2-7, with 7 bases that match TRBD1. CDR1 and CDR2 (germline): SEHNR, FQNEAQ (reference sequence). The CDR3 is 15 amino acids. Unmatched junction bases numbered 11, after V lost 4 bases and J lost 5 bases. The CDR3 loop is CASSSPRQGFDEQYF. CDR3 coding DNA: TGTGCCAGCAGCTCCCCGCGACAGGGCTTCGACGAGCAGTACTTC.

J is TRBJ1-3 and V is TRBV30; D perhaps matches TRBD1 (5 bases). CDR3 size: 14 residues. Trimming took off 6 bases at V and 0 bases at J, with 12 bases between the two ends. Per the germline V gene, CDR1 is GTSNPN and CDR2 is SVGIG (reference sequence). CDR3 DNA sequence: TGTGCCTGTAGGGACTTTCGCTCTGGAAACACCATATATTTT. Protein product: CACRDFRSGNTIYF.

In its sample, this clone was seen once. J is TRBJ1-4 and V is TRBV5-1; D gene uncertain. Germline V CDR1 and CDR2: SGHRS, YFSETQ. The ends were cut back, 0 bases at V and 2 bases at J, with 11 bases in the middle. This CDR3 is built from 16 residues. CDR3: CASSLGFGSTNEKLFF. Written as DNA, the CDR3 is TGCGCCAGCAGCTTGGGGTTCGGAAGCACTAATGAAAAACTGTTTTTT.

The rearrangement links TRBV6-5 to TRBJ2-2; no definite D call. Trimming stripped 2 bases from V and 6 bases from J, with 1 base between. The CDR3 loop spans 11 amino acids. Germline V CDR1 and CDR2: MNHEY, SVGAGI. The CDR3 here is CASSYAGELFF. The CDR3 nucleotides are TGTGCCAGCAGTTACGCCGGGGAGCTGTTTTTT.

This clone appeared a single time. The genes are TRBV10-3 and TRBJ2-5; 16 nucleotides agree with TRBD2. The CDR3 runs to 21 residues. The germline V gene has CDR1 ENHRY and CDR2 SYGVKD. J gave up 5 bases and V 0 bases, and 15 bases lay outside the gene matches. The CDR3: CAISESPGTSGRAAIGETQYF. The CDR3 region has the DNA TGTGCCATCAGTGAGTCCCCAGGGACTAGCGGGAGGGCCGCCATCGGTGAGACCCAGTACTTC.

The J gene is TRBJ1-3, the V gene TRBV19; 8 nucleotides line up with TRBD1. J lost 5 bases, V lost 7 bases, and 7 bases had no gene match. CDR1 is LNHDA, CDR2 SQIVND, per germline (reference sequence). The length of the CDR3 is 14 residues. CDR3 DNA sequence: TGTGCCAGTATCAGGACAGGGACGAGAAACACCATATATTTT. Translating gives CASIRTGTRNTIYF.

The V gene is TRBV11-1, the J gene TRBJ2-1, with 8 bases lining up with TRBD2. The CDR3 is made up of 15 amino acids. Germline V gene lookup returns CDR1 SGHAT and CDR2 FQDESV (reference sequence). The V segment lost 6 bases and the J segment 4 bases; nucleotides outside the gene matches: 8. The CDR3 spells CASSRLASGYNEQFF. CDR3 DNA sequence: TGTGCCAGCAGTCGACTAGCGTCTGGGTACAATGAGCAGTTCTTC. Variable domain in full (rest from reference TRBV11-1 and TRBJ2-1): EAEVAQSPRYKITEKSQAVAFWCDPISGHATLYWYRQILGQGPELLVQFQDESVVDDSQLPKDRFSAERLKGVDSTLKIQPAELGDSAMYLCASSRLASGYNEQFFGPGTRLTVL.

The rearrangement joins TRBV19 to TRBJ2-1, with 10 nucleotides matching TRBD2. From germline, CDR1 is LNHDA and CDR2 SQIVND (reference sequence). This CDR3 contains 15 residues. After removal of 8 bases from V and 4 bases from J, the junction contained 8 bases not matched to a gene. This chain's CDR3 is CASSQTSGIYNEQFF. Written as DNA, the CDR3 is TGTGCCAGTTCCCAAACTAGCGGGATTTACAATGAGCAGTTCTTC.

V usage is TRBV2 and J usage is TRBJ2-7, with no clear D. Germline-derived CDR1 and CDR2 are SNHLY and FYNNEI. Trimming took 6 bases from V and 1 from J, leaving 10 bases between them. This CDR3 region has 13 residues. The CDR3 spells CASRVTVSYEQYF. In DNA form, the CDR3 reads TGTGCCAGCAGGGTAACAGTTTCCTACGAGCAGTACTTC.

The chain employs TRBV27 and TRBJ1-5; tentatively, D is TRBD1 (5 bases). CDR1 is MNHEY, CDR2 SMNVEV, per germline (reference sequence). The CDR3 extends over 14 amino acids. Between the trimmed V and J ends, which lost 8 bases and 0 bases, there was a span of 11 bases. The CDR3 sequence: CASWGRYSNQPQHF. The CDR3 DNA sequence: TGTGCCAGCTGGGGACGATATAGCAATCAGCCCCAGCATTTT.

This clone showed up just a few times. The V call is TRBV7-9, the J call TRBJ2-7, with 7 bases fitting TRBD2. CDR1 is SEHNR and CDR2 is FQNEAQ in the germline V gene (reference sequence). CDR3 length: 15 amino acids. J lost 0 bases, V lost 3 bases, and 5 bases had no gene match. CDR3: CASSFLGGSSYEQYF. CDR3 bases: TGTGCCAGCAGCTTTCTCGGGGGGAGCTCCTACGAGCAGTACTTC.

This clone was counted once. This rearrangement joins TRBV10-3 to TRBJ2-7, with 12 positions matching TRBD2. The CDR3 consists of 15 residues. Germline assignment: CDR1 ENHRY and CDR2 SYGVKD. Unmatched junction bases numbered 12, after V lost 10 bases and J lost 5 bases. CDR3 in DNA: TGTGCCACGAAGGACCCGGGACTAGCGGGCCACGAGCAGTACTTC. Protein sequence: CATKDPGLAGHEQYF.

The genes are TRBV6-4 and TRBJ2-2, with 12 positions matching TRBD2. Unmatched junction bases numbered 3, after V lost 1 base and J lost 6 bases. CDR1 is MRHNA and CDR2 is SNTAGT in the germline V gene. The CDR3 is 16 amino acids. CDR3 in amino acids: CASSDLTSGSPGELFF. CDR3 in DNA: TGTGCCAGCAGTGACTTGACTAGCGGGAGCCCCGGGGAGCTGTTTTTT.